This T cell receptor (beta chain) originates from a study of glioma-infiltrating T cells (dated by TCRdb to about 2016). Broadly, across the study: Low-grade gliomas were WHO grade II oligodendrogliomas or astrocytomas, and glioblastomas were WHO grade IV tumors sampled at initial rather than recurrent diagnosis. Glioma patients received dexamethasone for six or fewer days before surgery. Blood libraries targeted about 4- to 11-fold sequencing coverage of roughly 930,000 peripheral T cells. Sequencing of TCR alpha- and beta-chain repertoires was performed on glioma tissue, on non-neoplastic brain tissue, and on matched peripheral blood mononuclear cells. To measure divergence between tissue and blood T-cell populations, each tissue-infiltrating repertoire was compared with the peripheral blood repertoire of the same patient. The paired cohort was made up of three low-grade glioma patients, 7 or 8 primary glioblastoma patients and three non-glioma patients who contributed non-neoplastic brain tissue. The research as a whole found: Only a very small number of CDR3 sequences turned up in both tissue and blood, a result put down to high CDR3 diversity combined with limited sampling. VJ-independent divergence between tissue and blood was below expectation in non-neoplastic patients but above expectation in all gliomas, especially low-grade gliomas. Group comparisons rested on small numbers: three non-neoplastic, three low-grade glioma and eight glioblastoma patients. A signature set of shared blood CDR3 motifs marked patients with low tissue-blood divergence and was depleted in highly divergent patients.

This clonotype was observed a handful of times. There is no known antigen for this receptor. No per-base quality is available; no much larger clone lies one base away. From the cysteine through the phenylalanine, the CDR3 covers 15 amino acids. Only the CDR3 region is kept as DNA, spanning 45 bases read in frame from base 1. V is clipped by 3 bases and J by 5 bases, and the sequence between their germline boundaries is 16 bases long. CDR1 MDHEN and CDR2 SYDVKM were looked up in the germline V gene. The iRepertoire nested amplicon-rescue multiplex PCR (arm-PCR) platform was used to amplify TCR alpha and beta CDR3 regions from RNA. The input for one-step reverse transcription and amplification was roughly 100-450 ng of either tissue mRNA or PBMC total RNA. After bead purification, a secondary multiplex PCR added Illumina adapters, and libraries were gel-purified between 200 and 400 bp. Internal 6-nucleotide barcodes were carried by the libraries and were used for demultiplexing. The libraries were sequenced on an Illumina MiSeq using 2x220 or 2x250 nucleotide paired-end reads. Per the source publication's procedure: Paired reads were merged using FLASH 1.2.11 and aligned with BWA-MEM to the GRCh37 human genome, and TRA and TRB reads were then extracted. V and J assignment used an IMGT-derived reference of cassette sequences and CDR3 motifs that included pseudogenes. Three-frame translation of reads was performed, and productive CDR3s were defined as those with a C...FGXG motif and no stop codons. Clonotypes were defined as unique combinations of V-J cassette pair and CDR3 amino acid sequence. Reads were filtered by Hamming distance, with the threshold set by the sequence error rate of each sample in mapped regions. TCRdb ran its own pipeline on the public reads, namely fastp trimming at Q25 and MiXCR clone calling, and kept in-frame beta chains. All rows with the same CDR3 protein become a single entry with the most common DNA and genes. The authors' filters were not applied to this entry. Across this sample there are about 380,000 distinct CDR3 sequences, with roughly two fifths seen only once. 12% of the sample comes from the top ten.

Immediately after resection, surgical brain or tumor specimens were cryofrozen in liquid nitrogen, and peripheral blood cells were collected at the same time. Sequenced sample: glioma tissue, nonneoplastic brain tissue, or PBMCs (not recorded which). The clonotype was recovered from a human donor with low-grade glioma or glioblastoma, undergoing nonglioma brain surgery, or in good health (not recorded which). This sequence uses TRBV28 and TRBJ1-2; TRBD1 is a weak D gene call, 6 bases matching. The CDR3 reads as follows: CASSFTPGAGYGYTF. The DNA sequence is as follows: TGTGCCAGCAGTTTTACTCCGGGGGCGGGGTATGGCTACACCTTC.